The rows below give T cell receptor beta chains drawn from one sample of a study of vaccination effects on CD4 cells after COVID-19. The antigens of these receptors remain unknown. Measured with immunoSEQ multiplex PCR; TCRdb has only the in-frame clones, and not every one. This table has about 53,000 clones, over 65% appearing once. The material sequenced was CD4+ T cells from PBMCs cultured without peptide, taken before COVID-19 vaccination. Receptor source: a human donor who received a COVID-19 vaccine. CDR3s include the opening cysteine and the closing phenylalanine or tryptophan. Fields, in order: clone size, D gene, V gene, J gene, CDR3 protein, CDR3 DNA. D genes are given only for firm matches. Only some rows state a clone size, as once, few, many or a class for expanded clones.

few	-	TRBV3-1/TRBV3-2	TRBJ1-1	CASTRGGTQSEAFF	TGTGCCAGCACTCGGGGAGGAACCCAATCTGAAGCTTTCTTT
-	TRBD2	TRBV7-6	TRBJ2-1	CASSLSPAGGLFNEQFF	TGTGCCAGCAGTCTCTCCCCGGCGGGGGGGCTTTTCAATGAGCAGTTCTTC
-	-	TRBV5-1	TRBJ2-3	CASSLVDPTDTQYF	TGCGCCAGCAGCTTGGTTGATCCCACAGATACGCAGTATTTT
-	TRBD2	TRBV4-1	TRBJ2-3	CASSQGLASDTQYF	TGCGCCAGCAGCCAAGGACTAGCCTCAGATACGCAGTATTTT
-	TRBD2	TRBV5-1	TRBJ2-4	CASSSTSGAKNIQYF	TGCGCCAGCAGCTCAACTAGCGGCGCCAAAAACATTCAGTACTTC
-	TRBD1	TRBV5-1	TRBJ2-5	CASSPEGQGARGETQYF	TGCGCCAGCAGCCCGGAGGGACAGGGGGCGAGAGGGGAGACCCAGTACTTC
-	-	TRBV7-3	TRBJ2-5	CASSLKGPMNQETQYF	TGTGCCAGCAGCTTAAAAGGGCCCATGAACCAAGAGACCCAGTACTTC
-	TRBD1	TRBV30	TRBJ1-2	CAWSVRQGGFYGYTF	TGTGCCTGGAGTGTACGACAGGGGGGGTTCTATGGCTACACCTTC
-	-	TRBV7-3	TRBJ2-5	CASSLNAGGGETQYF	TGTGCCAGCAGCTTAAATGCCGGGGGTGGTGAGACCCAGTACTTC
-	-	TRBV7-2	TRBJ1-6	CASSFLVNSPLHF	TGTGCCAGCAGCTTCCTTGTTAATTCACCCCTCCACTTT
-	TRBD1	TRBV18	TRBJ2-3	CASSPPLGEQGADTQYF	TGTGCCAGCTCACCACCTTTGGGAGAACAGGGGGCAGATACGCAGTATTTT
-	-	TRBV19	TRBJ1-1	CASSTSGRGQTNTEAFF	TGTGCCAGTAGTACTTCGGGAAGGGGCCAGACGAACACTGAAGCTTTCTTT
-	TRBD1	TRBV5-1	TRBJ2-1	CASSFGTGEFNEQFF	TGCGCCAGCAGCTTCGGGACAGGGGAGTTCAATGAGCAGTTCTTC
-	TRBD1	TRBV4-3	TRBJ1-6	CASSRRTGSNSPLHF	TGCGCCAGCAGCCGGAGGACAGGGAGTAATTCACCCCTCCACTTT
-	-	TRBV2	TRBJ1-4	CASKRWATNEKLFF	TGTGCCAGCAAAAGGTGGGCAACTAATGAAAAACTGTTTTTT
-	-	TRBV12-3/TRBV12-4	TRBJ2-3	CASNQGINTQYF	TGTGCCAGCAACCAGGGTATAAATACGCAGTATTTT
-	-	TRBV15	TRBJ1-2	CATSRDVGSYGYTF	TGTGCCACCAGCAGAGATGTGGGCAGCTATGGCTACACCTTC
-	-	TRBV5-6	TRBJ2-3	CASNSGGPTDTQYF	TGTGCCAGCAATTCCGGGGGACCCACAGATACGCAGTATTTT
-	-	TRBV5-1	TRBJ2-5	CASSLVTANQETQYF	TGCGCCAGCAGCTTGGTGACAGCTAACCAAGAGACCCAGTACTTC
-	TRBD1	TRBV5-8	TRBJ2-3	CASSLETGGGSDTQYF	TGTGCCAGCAGCTTGGAAACAGGGGGCGGGTCAGATACGCAGTATTTT
-	TRBD1	TRBV5-6	TRBJ2-3	CASSLTGVTGVRTDTQYF	TGTGCCAGCAGCCTGACAGGGGTTACGGGGGTTAGGACAGATACGCAGTATTTT
-	TRBD1	TRBV10-1	TRBJ2-1	CATSGTVYNEQFF	TGCGCCACCTCCGGGACAGTCTACAATGAGCAGTTCTTC
-	-	TRBV19	TRBJ1-2	CASCPREDYGYTF	TGTGCCAGCTGCCCCAGGGAAGACTATGGCTACACCTTC
-	TRBD2	TRBV3-1/TRBV3-2	TRBJ2-5	CASSLRTSGGQETQYF	TGTGCCAGCAGCCTAAGGACTAGCGGGGGCCAAGAGACCCAGTACTTC
-	TRBD1	TRBV28	TRBJ2-5	CASSYGQGRETQYF	TGTGCCAGCAGTTACGGACAGGGAAGGGAGACCCAGTACTTC
-	-	TRBV7-2	TRBJ1-5	CASSLSAVQPQHF	TGTGCCAGCAGCCTATCGGCGGTTCAGCCCCAGCATTTT
-	-	TRBV7-2	TRBJ1-2	CASSLAGFGPYGYTF	TGTGCCAGCAGCTTAGCAGGGTTCGGGCCCTATGGCTACACCTTC